This T cell receptor (beta chain) was recorded in a study of blood T cell repertoires in COVID-19. Study as a whole: The analysed material was cDNA or gDNA that came from T cells, B-cell-depleted T cells, or PBMCs.

Cohorts were determined from participant-reported clinical history. Germline CDR1 reads LNHDA; CDR2 reads SQIVND (reference sequence). The V end was cut by 6 bases, the J end by 3 bases, with 23 bases between. This CDR3 region has 17 residues. In the authors' workflow: Reference gene primer amplification gave nucleated cell count estimates. Generated by immunoSEQ multiplex PCR, the TCRdb table keeps only in-frame clones and is missing some. V, J and clone size are those of that table, while D and trimming were read from the DNA. The sample yields about 190,000 clones, 84% seen once. The V call is TRBV19, the J call TRBJ1-2, with TRBD1 as a possible D gene (5 bases). What was sequenced was PBMCs or T cells enriched from blood (not recorded which). The receptor comes from a woman in her twenties or thirties who had been exposed to COVID-19. The CDR3 sequence: CASSRGGTTGGDYGYTF. Written as DNA, the CDR3 is TGTGCCAGTAGCCGCGGCGGGACGACGGGAGGGGACTATGGCTACACCTTC.